Included here is one TCR beta chain sequence, with context. Its target is unknown. The V gene's germline CDR1 is SGHRS and CDR2 YFSETQ. The J segment lost 5 bases and the V segment lost 2 bases, leaving 4 bases of the junction unmatched. The CDR3 spans 14 residues. Profiled with immunoSEQ multiplex PCR; TCRdb holds only in-frame clones, not every one. The table has around 40,000 clones, approximately 78% seen once. Relapse after autologous stem cell transplantation occurred in every patient, and brentuximab vedotin exposure varied. Classifying best responses yielded complete response, partial response or progressive disease. The data originate from a study of PD-1 blockade in classical Hodgkin lymphoma. Broader study findings: Complete responders showed a baseline diversity that resembled the diversity of newly diagnosed patients.

The sequence came from a human donor with classical Hodgkin lymphoma. This chain connects TRBV5-1 to TRBJ1-2, with 9 bases identical to TRBD1. The sample was peripheral blood mononuclear cells (PBMCs), taken at baseline. CDR3 DNA sequence: TGCGCCAGCAGCTTCGCCGGGACAGGGTATGGCTACACCTTC. It yields the protein CASSFAGTGYGYTF.